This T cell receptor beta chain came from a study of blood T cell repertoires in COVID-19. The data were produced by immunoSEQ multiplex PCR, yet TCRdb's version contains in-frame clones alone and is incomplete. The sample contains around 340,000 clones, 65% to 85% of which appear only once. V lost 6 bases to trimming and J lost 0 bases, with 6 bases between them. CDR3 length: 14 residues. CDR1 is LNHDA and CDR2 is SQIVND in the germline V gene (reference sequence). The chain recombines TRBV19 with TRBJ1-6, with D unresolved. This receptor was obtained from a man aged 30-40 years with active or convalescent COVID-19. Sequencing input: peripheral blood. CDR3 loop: CASSDTSYNSPLHF. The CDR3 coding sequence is TGTGCCAGTAGCGACACCTCCTATAATTCACCCCTCCACTTT.